This TCR beta chain was observed in a study of tumor-infiltrating lymphocytes in primary liver carcinoma. The overall study: Aged between 30 and 69 years, the patients were men and women. Lesions, classed as T1-T3 N0M0, spanned roughly 4.2 to 10 cm across. Study results and limitations: Tumors and blood were compared for top-250-clone fraction, and tumors had the significantly higher value (p = 0.039).

V lost 0 bases, J lost 3 bases, and 9 bases lay in between. CDR3 length equals 14 residues. CDR1 and CDR2 (germline): GTSNPN, SVGIG (reference sequence). Joint extraction of RNA and DNA used roughly 20-33 mg of bulk tissue that was unsorted. This clonotype was recorded many times. Its antigen is as yet unknown. The researchers produced TCR beta cDNA from around 0.5 ug total RNA with a constant-region primer. The TCR beta library was amplified through three nested multiplex PCR rounds in a modified ARM-PCR procedure. The first two PCR rounds used TRBV1-TRBV30 forward primers with a C-beta reverse primer, about 10 cycles each. TCRdb passed the multiplex PCR reads through MiXCR, listing each CDR3 protein once. The sample carries under 90,000 distinct CDR3 sequences, about three quarters recorded once.

V is TRBV30 and J is TRBJ1-3; D is undetermined. The receptor was isolated from a middle-aged man with primary liver carcinoma and hepatitis B virus infection. The sequenced material came from liver tumor tissue from sampling region 1. Subset given: tumor region T1, superior pole. The CDR3 region has the DNA TGTGCCTGGAGTGTCGGGGTTCGTGGAAACACCATATATTTT. It specifies CAWSVGVRGNTIYF.